This T cell receptor (beta chain) was observed in a study of cytomegalovirus exposure and HLA in healthy donors. In the case of this clone: Its antigen is not identified.

Germline V gene lookup returns CDR1 SEHNR and CDR2 FQNEAQ (reference sequence). The CDR3 has 14 residues. V was trimmed by 5 bases and J by 4 bases, leaving 12 bases between them. 13 Jbeta primers and 60 Vbeta primers were used for the PCR. Libraries were prepared by immunoSEQ multiplex PCR; TCRdb keeps only in-frame clonotypes and omits some of them. The profile shows approximately 86,000 clones, about two thirds of them singletons. Study-wide results and caveats: The study listed some 160 cytomegalovirus-associated TCR beta chains. One later analysis reportedly identified an Asian-associated ancestry cluster that showed fewer N-insertions than the approximately 700-donor mean. Accurate prediction of most subjects' HLA-A and HLA-B alleles from TCR beta sequences was reported. Earlier analysis looked at TCR beta V segments, and most were productive about 90% or about 30% of the time.

V usage is TRBV7-9 and J usage is TRBJ1-3; D uncertain. This receptor was identified in a man aged 55 to 70 in good health and CMV-seronegative. The sequencing input was PBMCs. CDR3 sequence reads: CASSRGSSGNTIYF. In DNA, the CDR3 is TGTGCCAGCAGCCGTGGGAGCTCCGGAAACACCATATATTTT.